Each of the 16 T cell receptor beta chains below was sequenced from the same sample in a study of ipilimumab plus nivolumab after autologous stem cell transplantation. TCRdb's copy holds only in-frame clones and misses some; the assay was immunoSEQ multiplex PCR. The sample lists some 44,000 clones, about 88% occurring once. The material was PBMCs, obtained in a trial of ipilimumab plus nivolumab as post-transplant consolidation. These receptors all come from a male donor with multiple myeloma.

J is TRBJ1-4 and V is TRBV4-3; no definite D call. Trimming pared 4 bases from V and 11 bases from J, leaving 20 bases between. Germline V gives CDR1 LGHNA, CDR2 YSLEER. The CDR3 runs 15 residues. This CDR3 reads CASSLGYVRGEKLFF. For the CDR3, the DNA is TGCGCCAGCAGCCTAGGGTACGTCCGCGGGGAGAAACTGTTTTTT.

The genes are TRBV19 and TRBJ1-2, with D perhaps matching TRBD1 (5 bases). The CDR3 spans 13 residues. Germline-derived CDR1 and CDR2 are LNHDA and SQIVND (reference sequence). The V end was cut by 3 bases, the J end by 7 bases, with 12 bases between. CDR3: CASSIVGGSGYTF. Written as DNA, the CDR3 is TGTGCCAGTAGTATCGTGGGGGGAAGTGGCTACACCTTC.

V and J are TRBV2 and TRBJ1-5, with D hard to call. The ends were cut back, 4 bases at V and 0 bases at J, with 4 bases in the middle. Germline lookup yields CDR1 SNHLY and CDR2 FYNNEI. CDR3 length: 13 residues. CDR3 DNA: TGTGCCAGCAGTGGGGTTAGCAATCAGCCCCAGCATTTT. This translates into CASSGVSNQPQHF.

CDR3 coding DNA: TGTGCCAGCAGCTTAGGTGGGATTTCCTACGAGCAGTACTTC. This encodes CASSLGGISYEQYF. J is TRBJ2-7 and V is TRBV11-1, with D hard to call. Trimming cost V 1 base and J 1 base, with 8 bases left between them. The germline CDR1 and CDR2 sequences are SGHAT and FQDESV (reference sequence). CDR3 length: 14 amino acids.

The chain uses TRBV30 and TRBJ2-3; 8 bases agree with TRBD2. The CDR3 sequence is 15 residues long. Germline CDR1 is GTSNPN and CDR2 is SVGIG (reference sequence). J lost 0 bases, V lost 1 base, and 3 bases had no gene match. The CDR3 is CAWSGTSGSTDTQYF. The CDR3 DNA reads TGTGCCTGGAGTGGAACTAGCGGTAGCACAGATACGCAGTATTTT.

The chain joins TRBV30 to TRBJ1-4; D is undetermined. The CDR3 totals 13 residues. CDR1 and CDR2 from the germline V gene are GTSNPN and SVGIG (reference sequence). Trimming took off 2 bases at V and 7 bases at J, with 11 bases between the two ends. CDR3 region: CAWSSGSGEKLFF. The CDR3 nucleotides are TGTGCCTGGAGTTCGGGATCTGGTGAAAAACTGTTTTTT.

CDR3 sequence reads: CASNRGGGGGYNEQFF. As DNA, the CDR3 is TGTGCCAGCAACCGAGGGGGGGGAGGAGGATATAATGAGCAGTTCTTC. This chain links TRBV25-1 with TRBJ2-1; a possible D gene is TRBD2 (7 bases). Trimming removed 7 bases at V and 7 bases at J, with 23 bases between. Germline V CDR1 and CDR2: MGHDK, SYGVNS. The CDR3 extends over 16 amino acids.

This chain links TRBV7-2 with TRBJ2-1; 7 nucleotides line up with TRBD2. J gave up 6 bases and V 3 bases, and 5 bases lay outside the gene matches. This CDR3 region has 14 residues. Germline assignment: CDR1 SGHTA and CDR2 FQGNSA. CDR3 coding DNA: TGTGCCAGCAGCTTTACTAGCGTTAGCAATGAGCAGTTCTTC. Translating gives CASSFTSVSNEQFF.

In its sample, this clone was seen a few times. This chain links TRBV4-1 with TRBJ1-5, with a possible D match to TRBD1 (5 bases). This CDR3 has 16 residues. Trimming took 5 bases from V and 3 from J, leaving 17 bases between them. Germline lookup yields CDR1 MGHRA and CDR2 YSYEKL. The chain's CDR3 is CASSAQGFHPNQPQHF. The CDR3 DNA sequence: TGCGCCAGCAGCGCGCAGGGCTTTCATCCCAATCAGCCCCAGCATTTT.

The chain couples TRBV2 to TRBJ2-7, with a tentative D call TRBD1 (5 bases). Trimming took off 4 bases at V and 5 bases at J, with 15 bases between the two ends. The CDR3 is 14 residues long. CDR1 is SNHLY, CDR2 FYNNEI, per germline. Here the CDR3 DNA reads TGTGCCAGCAGTGTGTGGGGTCAAGGGGACGAGCAGTACTTC. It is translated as CASSVWGQGDEQYF. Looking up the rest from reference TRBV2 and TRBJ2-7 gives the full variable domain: EPEVTQTPSHQVTQMGQEVILRCVPISNHLYFYWYRQILGQKVEFLVSFYNNEISEKSEIFDDQFSVERPDGSNFTLKIRSTKLEDSAMYFCASSVWGQGDEQYFGPGTRLTVT.

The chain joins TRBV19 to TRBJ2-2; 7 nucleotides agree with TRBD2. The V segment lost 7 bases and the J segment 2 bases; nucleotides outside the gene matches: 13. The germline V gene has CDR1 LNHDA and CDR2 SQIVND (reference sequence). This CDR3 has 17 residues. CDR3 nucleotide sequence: TGTGCCAGTACGGGGGGACCGAAAGGACCTAACACCGGGGAGCTGTTTTTT. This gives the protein CASTGGPKGPNTGELFF. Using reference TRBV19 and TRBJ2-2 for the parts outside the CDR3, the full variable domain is DGGITQSPKYLFRKEGQNVTLSCEQNLNHDAMYWYRQDPGQGLRLIYYSQIVNDFQKGDIAEGYSVSREKKESFPLTVTSAQKNPTAFYLCASTGGPKGPNTGELFFGEGSRLTVL.

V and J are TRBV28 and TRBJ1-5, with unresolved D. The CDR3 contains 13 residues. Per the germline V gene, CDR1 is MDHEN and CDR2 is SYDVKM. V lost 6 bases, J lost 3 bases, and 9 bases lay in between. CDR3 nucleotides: TGTGCCAGCAGATATGAGAACAATCAGCCCCAGCATTTT. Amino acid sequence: CASRYENNQPQHF.

The CDR3 spells CASSLYSQNTEAFF. Here the CDR3 DNA reads TGTGCCAGCAGCTTATACAGCCAGAACACTGAAGCTTTCTTT. The V gene is TRBV7-9, the J gene TRBJ1-1; D is unclear. The CDR3 is made up of 14 amino acids. V was pared by 2 bases and J by 1 base, with 8 bases between. In germline, CDR1 is SEHNR, CDR2 FQNEAQ (reference sequence).

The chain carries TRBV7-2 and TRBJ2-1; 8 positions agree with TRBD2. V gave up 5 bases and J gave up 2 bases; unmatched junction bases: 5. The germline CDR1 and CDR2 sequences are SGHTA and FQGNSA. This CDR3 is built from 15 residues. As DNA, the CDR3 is TGTGCCAGCAGCCGGGGGGGGGACACCTACAATGAGCAGTTCTTC. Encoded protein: CASSRGGDTYNEQFF.

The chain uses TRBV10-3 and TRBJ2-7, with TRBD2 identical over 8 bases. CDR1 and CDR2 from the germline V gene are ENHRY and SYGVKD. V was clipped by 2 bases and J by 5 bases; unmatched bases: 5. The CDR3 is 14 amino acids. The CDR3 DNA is TGTGCCATCAGTGAGGTCCGGGAGGGCGACGAGCAGTACTTC. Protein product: CAISEVREGDEQYF.

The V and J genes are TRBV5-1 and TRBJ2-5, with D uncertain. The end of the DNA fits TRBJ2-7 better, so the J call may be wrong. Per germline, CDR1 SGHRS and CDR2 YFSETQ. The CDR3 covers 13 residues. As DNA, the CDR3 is TGCGCCAGCAGCTTGGCGGAAACCTACGAGCAGTACTTC. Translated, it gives CASSLAETYEQYF.